Listed here are 19 T cell receptor beta chains from one sample, sequenced in a study of T cells in women clearing cervical HPV infection. Produced via immunoSEQ multiplex PCR; TCRdb's table is partial and in-frame only. This repertoire includes roughly 20,000 clones. The sample comprised blood buffy coat. These receptors originate from a woman between 18 and 70 years old with a cervical HPV16 infection that either progressed to CIN3+ or cleared (not recorded which).

Comments on this clone: The read ends 3 residues before the CDR3 terminus; that terminus is restored from the germline J gene. The gene calls are TRBV3-1 (or the pseudogene TRBV3-2) and TRBJ2-5; 8 bases map to TRBD2. The CDR3 contains 14 residues. With 4 bases clipped from V and 3 bases from J, the junction kept 4 bases outside the gene matches. Germline V gene data show CDR1 as LGHDT and CDR2 as YNNKEL (reference sequence). The DNA read from the CDR3 is TGTGCCAGCAGCCGATCGGGGGGGAAAGAGACC. Translated, it gives CASSRSGGKET. From start to end, the CDR3 is CASSRSGGKETQYF.

With regard to this clone: The missing CDR3 end, 3 residues past where the read stops, is filled in from the germline J gene. The chain has TRBV7-2 and TRBJ2-5; TRBD2 might be the D (6 bases). The CDR3 length is 14 residues. V was cut by 4 bases and J by 3 bases, with 12 bases left in between. Germline values: CDR1 SGHTA, CDR2 FQGNSA. The sequenced part of the CDR3 DNA is TGTGCCAGCAGCTGGCGACTAGGCGAAGAGACC. It specifies CASSWRLGEET. The full CDR3 reads CASSWRLGEETQYF.

A word on this clone: The CDR3 extends 3 residues past the end of the read, so its final part is completed from the germline J gene. The rearrangement uses TRBV4-2 and TRBJ1-4, with 11 positions matching TRBD1. V lost 0 bases to trimming and J lost 7 bases; unmatched junction nucleotides: 4. Per germline, CDR1 LGHNA and CDR2 YNFKEQ. The CDR3 has 16 residues. The CDR3 bases that were read are TGTGCCAGCAGCCAAGACCGGACAGGGGGCTTTGAAAAA. Its protein product is CASSQDRTGGFEK. In full, the CDR3 is CASSQDRTGGFEKLFF.

Regarding this clone: The read comes to an end 3 residues before the CDR3 does, leaving the germline J gene to fill in the end. The chain is built from TRBV20-1 and TRBJ1-5; no firm D call. The CDR3 has 14 residues. Trimming cost V 0 bases and J 7 bases, with 13 bases left between them. Germline V gene data show CDR1 as DFQATT and CDR2 as SNEGSKA (reference sequence). CDR3 loop: CSARDEDPGQPQHF. Partial CDR3 DNA: TGCAGTGCTAGAGACGAAGATCCGGGGCAGCCC.

About this clone itself: The sequenced fragment ends 3 residues before the CDR3 boundary, so the rest is inferred from the germline J gene. The chain combines TRBV6-2 or TRBV6-3 with TRBJ1-5, with TRBD1 matching over 12 bases. CDR3 length equals 15 residues. Germline loops: CDR1 MNHEY, CDR2 SVGEGT. After removal of 6 bases from V and 7 bases from J, the junction contained 7 bases not matched to a gene. The covered CDR3 bases are TGTGCCAGCAGCCCTACCGGGACAGGGGGCCAGCCC. Amino acids: CASSPTGTGGQP. Given in full, the CDR3 is CASSPTGTGGQPQHF.

As concerns this clone: Coverage ceases 3 residues before the CDR3 finishes, and the germline J gene fills in the end. V and J are TRBV5-1 and TRBJ2-5; 10 bases map to TRBD2. J lost 2 bases, V lost 4 bases, and 17 bases had no gene match. The CDR3 loop spans 19 amino acids. From germline, CDR1 is SGHRS and CDR2 YFSETQ. Partial CDR3 DNA: TGCGCCAGCAGCGGCGAGGGGAGCGGGGGGGAGGGACTACAAGAGACC. Its protein is CASSGEGSGGEGLQET. The CDR3 reads in full as CASSGEGSGGEGLQETQYF.

To note about this clone: Read coverage stops 3 residues before the CDR3 terminus; the germline J gene supplies the remainder. The chain recombines TRBV20-1 with TRBJ2-3, with 14 positions matching TRBD2. CDR3 length: 13 amino acids. J gave up 6 bases and V 6 bases, and 2 bases lay outside the gene matches. CDR1 is DFQATT, CDR2 SNEGSKA, per germline (reference sequence). The CDR3 reads CSARLAGGDTQYF. The CDR3 bases that were read are TGCAGTGCCAGACTAGCGGGGGGGGATACG.

This CDR3 is CASSRQGLSADTQYF. CDR3 bases read: TGTGCCAGCAGCCGACAGGGTCTATCGGCAGATACG. The chain couples TRBV14 to TRBJ2-3; 7 bases map to TRBD1. The CDR3 end is not reached by the read, which stops 3 residues before it; the germline J gene fills it in. Unmatched junction bases numbered 8, after V lost 4 bases and J lost 4 bases. Germline loops: CDR1 SGHDN, CDR2 FVKESK. The CDR3 loop spans 15 amino acids.

Regarding this clone: Sequencing ends 3 residues short of the CDR3 end; the germline J gene provides the rest. This chain connects TRBV30 to TRBJ1-2; the D gene is possibly TRBD1 (5 bases). Trimming pared 4 bases from V and 6 bases from J, leaving 24 bases between. The CDR3 covers 16 residues. Per germline, CDR1 GTSNPN and CDR2 SVGIG (reference sequence). The CDR3: CAWMVGGPHILNGYTF. CDR3 DNA (partial): TGTGCCTGGATGGTCGGGGGACCCCACATCCTAAATGGC.

On this clone itself: The read comes to an end 3 residues before the CDR3 does, leaving the germline J gene to fill in the end. V is TRBV7-3 and J is TRBJ1-2; D remains unclear. The CDR3 runs 15 residues. V lost 1 base and J lost 7, with 16 bases in between. Per the germline V gene, CDR1 is SGHTA and CDR2 is FQGTGA. The CDR3 DNA, read in part, is TGTGCCAGCAGCTTAAATGGGCGGGAAACGGGTGGC. It is translated as CASSLNGRETGG. The whole CDR3 sequence reads CASSLNGRETGGYTF.

As to this clone: Read data end 3 residues before the CDR3 end; the end is taken from the germline J gene. The chain employs TRBV7-9 and TRBJ2-1, with D unresolved. Germline CDR1 reads SEHNR; CDR2 reads FQNEAQ (reference sequence). The ends were cut back, 2 bases at V and 4 bases at J, with 6 bases in the middle. CDR3 length: 13 amino acids. CDR3 bases read: TGTGCCAGCAGCTTATCAGAGTACAATGAG. Its translation: CASSLSEYNE. In full, the CDR3 reads CASSLSEYNEQFF.

About this clone itself: The CDR3 end is not reached by the read, which stops 3 residues before it; the germline J gene fills it in. This sequence joins TRBV30 and TRBJ1-4, with 9 bases fitting TRBD1. Germline trimming cut 1 base from V and 8 bases from J; bases unmatched to any gene: 2. The CDR3 loop spans 13 amino acids. Germline CDR1 GTSNPN, CDR2 SVGIG (reference sequence). The CDR3 bases that were read are TGTGCCTGGAGTGGAGACAGGGGGGAAAAA. Translating it yields CAWSGDRGEK. The whole CDR3 sequence reads CAWSGDRGEKLFF.

Concerning this clone: The CDR3 goes on 3 residues after the read ends, and that part is filled in from the germline J gene. The J gene is TRBJ2-3, the V gene TRBV15, with D tentatively TRBD2 (5 bases). CDR1 and CDR2 (germline): LNHNV, YYDKDF (reference sequence). There are 14 residues in the CDR3. The chain's CDR3 is CATSYRTVQETQYF. The CDR3 bases that were read are TGTGCCACCAGCTATCGGACTGTCCAAGAGACG.

Notes on this clone: The observed sequence ends 3 residues before the CDR3 terminus, with the missing tail filled in from the germline J gene. The V call is TRBV7-6, the J call TRBJ1-2; a possible D gene is TRBD1 (6 bases). This CDR3 contains 16 residues. Germline loops: CDR1 SGHVS, CDR2 FNYEAQ. The CDR3 DNA, read in part, is TGTGCCAGCAGCTTAGAGGTTCGCGGGGGCGGAGATACC. This sequence encodes CASSLEVRGGGDT. The whole CDR3 is CASSLEVRGGGDTYTF.

Notes on this clone: Read data end 3 residues before the CDR3 end; the end is taken from the germline J gene. V usage is TRBV30 and J usage is TRBJ2-4; a weak D match, TRBD1 (5 bases). The CDR3 covers 12 residues. V was pared by 3 bases and J by 9 bases, with 12 bases between. CDR1 is GTSNPN, CDR2 SVGIG, per germline (reference sequence). Partial CDR3 DNA: TGTGCCTGGAGCCTAAATCAGGGCATT. As protein: CAWSLNQGI. The CDR3 in full is CAWSLNQGIQYF.

Turning to this clone: With the read ending 3 residues before the CDR3 end, the germline J gene is used to fill in that end. The V and J genes are TRBV19 and TRBJ2-3; 8 bases are shared with TRBD2. The CDR3 sequence is 16 residues long. The trim removed 5 bases at V and 6 bases at J, leaving 13 bases unmatched. The germline CDR1 and CDR2 sequences are LNHDA and SQIVND (reference sequence). The CDR3 DNA, read in part, is TGTGCCAGTAGTCCTTTCTCCACTAGCGGAGGCGATACG. This translates into CASSPFSTSGGDT. The entire CDR3 reads CASSPFSTSGGDTQYF.

Notes on this clone: The read is 3 residues too short to cover the CDR3 end, so that end is filled in from the germline J gene. The genes are TRBV6-1 and TRBJ2-1; 9 bases align to TRBD1. After removal of 1 base from V and 9 bases from J, the junction contained 7 bases not matched to a gene. CDR1 MNHNS and CDR2 SASEGT come from the germline V gene. This CDR3 is 15 amino acids long. Incomplete CDR3 DNA: TGTGCCAGCAGTGAAGGTGTGGGACAGGGATTTGAG. This codes for CASSEGVGQGFE. The CDR3, in full, reads CASSEGVGQGFEQFF.

In the case of this clone: The DNA ends 3 residues before the CDR3 does, and the rest of the CDR3 is filled in from the germline J gene. J is TRBJ2-7 and V is TRBV20-1; TRBD2 matches 10 bases. Germline CDR1 and CDR2: DFQATT and SNEGSKA (reference sequence). J lost 0 bases, V lost 4 bases, and 3 bases had no gene match. The length of the CDR3 is 14 residues. Here the CDR3 reads CSATGLAVSYEQYF. Incomplete CDR3 DNA: TGCAGTGCTACTGGACTAGCGGTCTCCTACGAG.

On this clone itself: The read is 3 residues too short to cover the CDR3 end, so that end is filled in from the germline J gene. The chain has TRBV29-1 and TRBJ1-3; D may be TRBD1 (6 bases). The CDR3 sequence is 17 residues long. V lost 4 bases and J 4 bases, leaving 23 bases between the germline ends. Germline V gene data show CDR1 as SQVTM and CDR2 as ANQGSEA. The CDR3 loop reads CSVVLPGASLGGNTIYF. The DNA read from the CDR3 is TGCAGCGTTGTATTGCCAGGGGCCTCATTGGGAGGAAACACC.